The present entry profiles one T cell receptor beta chain with its context. What it recognizes is unknown. The data are from a study of spatial heterogeneity in lung cancer. Study outcomes and limitations: How many expanded intratumoral alpha and beta TCRs were present tracked the tumor mutation count, which was a count of nonsynonymous mutations.

The germline V and J ends were trimmed by 0 bases and 2 bases, with 12 bases remaining between them. The CDR3 loop spans 16 amino acids. CDR1 and CDR2 (germline): SGHAT, FQNNGV. Documented time point: sample taken at primary tumor resection. Unsorted samples of tumor, nontumor lung or frozen PBMC had their whole RNA sequenced. Individual TCR cDNA molecules each bore their own unique molecular identifier. TCRdb redid the calling of the 5' RACE reads with MiXCR, one entry per CDR3 protein. The data hold roughly 7,400 distinct CDR3 sequences, with about 20% observed a single time. This specimen consisted of lung tumor tissue, obtained at surgery. The TCR originated in a female donor with early-stage non-small cell lung cancer. The rearrangement links TRBV11-2 to TRBJ2-3, with D maybe TRBD1 (6 bases). CDR3 protein: CASSLEQGQITDTQYF. For the CDR3, the DNA is TGTGCCAGCAGCTTAGAGCAGGGACAAATCACAGATACGCAGTATTTT.